The rows below give T cell receptor beta chains drawn from one sample of a study of glioma-infiltrating T cells after dendritic cell vaccination. TCRdb's table, derived via immunoSEQ multiplex PCR, lists solely in-frame clones and lacks some. The repertoire holds tens of thousands of clones, with more than 75% as singletons. This sample comprised blood, obtained after dendritic cell vaccination. These receptors originate from a human donor with glioblastoma. Each CDR3 is given with its conserved first and last residue.

V	CDR3
TRBV10-3	CAISGGRGDSYEQYF
TRBV7-9	CAIMDSYEQYF
TRBV6-1	CASSERTGNGYTF
TRBV28	CASSLGTSNYQETQYF
TRBV30	CAWNNEEVYGYTF
TRBV5-6	CASSLDGVRTQYF
TRBV19	CASNIFGTGEPQHF
TRBV15	CATSRDPGNSGNTIYF
TRBV19	CASMSTSGVSTVGTQYF
TRBV5-4	CASSFGGAGEQYF
TRBV4-2	CASSHDLGQGAVGYTF
TRBV14	CASSQVAVISYNEQFF
TRBV7-2	CASSLGGGGETQYF
TRBV28	CASGQGKAGTIYF
TRBV27	CASSLMISGSNTEAFF
TRBV19	CASTSGGGLDNSPLHF
TRBV27	CASSSSGTGTQRVQYF
TRBV30	CAWNQGLDYGYTF
TRBV7-2	CASSLTGGNTEAFF
TRBV19	CASSITPGYEQYF
TRBV25-1	CASTTTGMKTQYF
TRBV30	CAWRPLSSYEQYF
TRBV11-3	CASSPLTVTNYGYTF
TRBV4-3	CASISPPLHF
TRBV28	CASSLFGGVYNEQFF
TRBV23-1	CASSHNERAGGIIEHEQYF
TRBV27	CASTTGGGSPLHF
TRBV15	CATSRDLPGAGSNGYTF
TRBV7-8	CASSLEPRTSGYNEQFF
TRBV2	CASKWATSYEQYF
TRBV2	CASSETSGGAQVYEQYF
TRBV6-5	CASSYDRLNTEAFF
TRBV29-1	CSVTGVNIQYF
TRBV2	CASSEQGQPNTGELFF
TRBV7-9	CASSSDRGFSYEQYF
TRBV7-3	CASSLTTSGGTDTQYF
TRBV7-2	CASSPRVNSGANVLTF